This TCR beta chain emerged from a study of vaccination effects on CD4 cells after COVID-19. Germline CDR1 and CDR2: LGHDT and YNNKEL (reference sequence). Trimming stripped 3 bases from V and 11 bases from J, with 10 bases between. The CDR3 extends over 11 amino acids. Sequencing followed a ViraFEST assay step that expanded antigen-specific CD4+ T cells with viral peptide pools. Scientists isolated CD4+ T cells after a roughly 10-day culture period ended. In the vaccine recipients, nucleocapsid antibodies were negative and there was no prior SARS-CoV-2 infection. IL-2 at 8 to 10 IU/ml and peptides at 10 ug/ml were added to cultured PBMC, approximately 1.9 million per well. On day 3 and again on day 7, half the medium was replaced with IL-2 medium. Of note for this clone: Its antigen remains unidentified.

Libraries were prepared by immunoSEQ multiplex PCR; TCRdb keeps only in-frame clonotypes and omits some of them. The table shows under 80,000 clones, with over 70% occurring only once. Sequences were derived from CD4+ T cells from PBMCs cultured with SARS-CoV-2 spike peptides, sampled before COVID-19 vaccination. The rearrangement links TRBV3-1 (or the pseudogene TRBV3-2) to TRBJ1-1; D call uncertain. This receptor was identified in a human donor who received a COVID-19 vaccine. Written as DNA, the CDR3 is TGTGCCAGCAGCCAGGCAGCGGACGCTTTCTTT. Its translation is CASSQAADAFF.